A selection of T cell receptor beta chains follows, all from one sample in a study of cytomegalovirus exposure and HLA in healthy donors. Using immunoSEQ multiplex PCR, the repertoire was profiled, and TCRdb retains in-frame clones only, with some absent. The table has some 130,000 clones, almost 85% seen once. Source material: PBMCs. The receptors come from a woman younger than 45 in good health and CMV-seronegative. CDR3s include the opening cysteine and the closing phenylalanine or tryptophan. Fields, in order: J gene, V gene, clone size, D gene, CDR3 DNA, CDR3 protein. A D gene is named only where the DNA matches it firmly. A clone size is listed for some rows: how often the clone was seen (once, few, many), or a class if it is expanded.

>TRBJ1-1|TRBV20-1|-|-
TGCAGTGCTTCACAGGGTCGGGAAGCTTTCTTT
CSASQGREAFF
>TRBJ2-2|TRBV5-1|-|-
TGCGCCAGCAGCTTAGAGTTCTTAACCGGGGAGCTGTTTTTT
CASSLEFLTGELFF
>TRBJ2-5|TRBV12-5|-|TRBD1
TGTGCTAGTGGTTTGGGGCCACAGGGGACCGAGACCCAGTACTTC
CASGLGPQGTETQYF
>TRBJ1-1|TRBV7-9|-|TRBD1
TGTGCCAGCAGCTTAACGACAGGGGAATACACTGAAGCTTTCTTT
CASSLTTGEYTEAFF
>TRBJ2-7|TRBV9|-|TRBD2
TGTGCCAGCTCTAGCGGCGACGAGCAGTACTTC
CASSSGDEQYF
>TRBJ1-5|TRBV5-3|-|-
TGTGCCAGAAGCTTGCCCCGGGGTGATCAGCCCCAGCATTTT
CARSLPRGDQPQHF
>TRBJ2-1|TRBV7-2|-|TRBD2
TGTGCCAGCAGCTTATATCTAGCGGGGGACAATGAGCAGTTCTTC
CASSLYLAGDNEQFF
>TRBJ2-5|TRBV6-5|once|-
TGTGCCAGCAGATATACTGAGTCGTTCCCTGAGACCCAGTACTTC
CASRYTESFPETQYF
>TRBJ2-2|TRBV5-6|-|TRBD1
TGTGCCAGCAGCTTCTTAGGGACAGGGGTCGGGGAGCTGTTTTTT
CASSFLGTGVGELFF
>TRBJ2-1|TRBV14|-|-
TGTGCCAGCTCGAGGCGGGACAGATCTTACAATGAGCAGTTCTTC
CASSRRDRSYNEQFF
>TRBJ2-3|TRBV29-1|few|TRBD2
TGCAGCGTTGAGGGCGGGGGGCGGGGCACAGATACGCAGTATTTT
CSVEGGGRGTDTQYF
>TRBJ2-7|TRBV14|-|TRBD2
TGTGCCAGCAGCCAAGATTGGCGGGGGGCCCTCTACGAGCAGTACTTC
CASSQDWRGALYEQYF
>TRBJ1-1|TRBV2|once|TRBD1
TGTGCCAGCAGTGAACAGGGGGGCGGATGGGCTGAAGCTTTCTTT
CASSEQGGGWAEAFF
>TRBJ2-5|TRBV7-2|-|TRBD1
TGTGCCAGCAGTTGGCCGGGACAGGGGGCTGAGACCCAGTACTTC
CASSWPGQGAETQYF
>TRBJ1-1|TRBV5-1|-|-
TGCGCCAGCAGCTTCGACGGGGCGAGGGGGACTGAAGCTTTCTTT
CASSFDGARGTEAFF
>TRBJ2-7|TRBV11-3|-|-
TGTGCCAGCAGCCCGGGGGGCAGCTCCTACGAGCAGTACTTC
CASSPGGSSYEQYF
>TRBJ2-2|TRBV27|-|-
TGTGCCAGCAGTTTTCTCTCCGGGGAGCTGTTTTTT
CASSFLSGELFF
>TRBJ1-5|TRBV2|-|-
TGTGCCAGCACCCCACAGGGTATCAATCAGCCCCAGCATTTT
CASTPQGINQPQHF
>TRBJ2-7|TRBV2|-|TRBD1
TGTGCCAGCAGGGCCTTCGGGACAGCCTACGAGCAGTACTTC
CASRAFGTAYEQYF
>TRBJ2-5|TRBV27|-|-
TGTGCCAGCAGTTTGCACTCCCACCAAGAGACCCAGTACTTC
CASSLHSHQETQYF
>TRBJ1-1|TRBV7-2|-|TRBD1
TGTGCCAGCAGCTTAGTTGGTGACAGGGTTGGGGTTGGGGCTTTCTTT
CASSLVGDRVGVGAFF
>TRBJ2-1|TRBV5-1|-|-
TGCGCCAGCAGCTTGGGCGGCGGCGGACTGGCCTACAATGAGCAGTTCTTC
CASSLGGGGLAYNEQFF
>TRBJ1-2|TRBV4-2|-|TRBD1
TGTGCCAGCAGCCAAGACAGGGGGTCTAGCTATGGCTACACCTTC
CASSQDRGSSYGYTF
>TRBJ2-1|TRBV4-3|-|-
TGCGCCAGCAGCCAAGATCATCGGGGTGTGGAGCAGTTCTTC
CASSQDHRGVEQFF
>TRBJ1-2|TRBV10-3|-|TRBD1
TGTGCCACCCGGGACAGGGCCGACCCTATCCCTAACTATGGCTACACCTTC
CATRDRADPIPNYGYTF
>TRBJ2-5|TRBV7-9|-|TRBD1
TGTGCCAGCAGCTTAGGGGCGACAGGGAGCGGAGAGACCCAGTACTTC
CASSLGATGSGETQYF
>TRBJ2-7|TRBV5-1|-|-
TGCGCCAGCAGCTTAAAACTCCAGGGCTACGAGCAGTACTTC
CASSLKLQGYEQYF
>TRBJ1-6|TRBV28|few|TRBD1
TGTGCCAGCAGTTTGATCGGGACAGGACGTCCATTAAATTCACCCCTCCACTTT
CASSLIGTGRPLNSPLHF
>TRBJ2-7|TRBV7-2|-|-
TGTGCCAGCAGCTCCTCTTCCTACGAGCAGTACTTC
CASSSSSYEQYF
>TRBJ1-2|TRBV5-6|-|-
TGTGCCAGCAGCCCAGGGGCAGGGAGGGGGTATGGCTACACCTTC
CASSPGAGRGYGYTF
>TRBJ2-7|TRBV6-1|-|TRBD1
TGTGCCAGCAGTGCTTCCGGGACAGGGGGCTACGAGCAGTACTTC
CASSASGTGGYEQYF
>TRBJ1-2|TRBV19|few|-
TGTGCCAGTAGTATAGGTGGCGGTCGAGCTAACTATGGCTACACCTTC
CASSIGGGRANYGYTF
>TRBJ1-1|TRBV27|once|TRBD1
TGTGCCAGCAGCTTTGGGACAGGCCAGGAAGCTTTCTTT
CASSFGTGQEAFF
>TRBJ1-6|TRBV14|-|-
TGTGCCAGCAGCCAAGAACGTCCGCTAGGCCATTCACCCCTCCACTTT
CASSQERPLGHSPLHF
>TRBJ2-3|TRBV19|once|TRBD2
TGTGCCAGTAGTATTTACGGGGGGGGAGGGTGGACAGATACGCAGTATTTT
CASSIYGGGGWTDTQYF
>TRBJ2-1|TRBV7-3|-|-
TGTGCCAGCAGCCTCCGGGGTAGCTTTAACAATGAGCAGTTCTTC
CASSLRGSFNNEQFF
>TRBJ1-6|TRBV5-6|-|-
TGTGCCAGCAGCTTGGTGGGCACCTATAATTCACCCCTCCACTTT
CASSLVGTYNSPLHF
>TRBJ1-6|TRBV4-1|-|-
TGCGCCAGCAGCCAAGGGCGGTTCGGGGGGCGAAAAGATTCACCCCTCCACTTT
CASSQGRFGGRKDSPLHF
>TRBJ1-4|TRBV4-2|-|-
TGTGCCAGCAGCCAAGAGAGGTTGGCAGGGGCCAATAATGAAAAACTGTTTTTT
CASSQERLAGANNEKLFF
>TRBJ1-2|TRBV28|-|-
TGTGCCAGCAGTACGGGGTATGACTATGGCTACACCTTC
CASSTGYDYGYTF
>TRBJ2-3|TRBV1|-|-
TGCACCAGCAGCCCTCGACTAGTAAAGAGGGTTACGCAGTATTTT
CTSSPRLVKRVTQYF
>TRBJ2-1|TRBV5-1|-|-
TGCGCCAGCAGCTTGGGGGCAGCCAACAATGAGCAGTTCTTC
CASSLGAANNEQFF
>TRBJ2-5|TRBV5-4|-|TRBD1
TGTGCCAGCAGCTTGGGGGGACAGGGGGTGGAGACCCAGTACTTC
CASSLGGQGVETQYF
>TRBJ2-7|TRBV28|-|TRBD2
TGTGCCAGTGCGGGGGACTACTCCTACGAGCAGTACTTC
CASAGDYSYEQYF
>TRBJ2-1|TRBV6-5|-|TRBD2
TGTGCCAGCAGTGAGCGGGGGGGCTACAATGAGCAGTTCTTC
CASSERGGYNEQFF
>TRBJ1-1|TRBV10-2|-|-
TGCGCCAGCAGTGAAGGTGGCAGGGGCGCCACTGAAGCTTTCTTT
CASSEGGRGATEAFF
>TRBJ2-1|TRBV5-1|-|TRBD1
TGCGCCAGCAGCGACCGTTTCCGGGACAGGCTCTACAATGAGCAGTTCTTC
CASSDRFRDRLYNEQFF
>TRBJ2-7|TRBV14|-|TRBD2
TGTGCCAGCAGCCCCCTGGGGACTAGCGTCCAAGAGCAGTACTTC
CASSPLGTSVQEQYF
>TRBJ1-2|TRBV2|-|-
TGTGCCAGCAGTCTCATGCCCGGGGGTGGCTACACCTTC
CASSLMPGGGYTF
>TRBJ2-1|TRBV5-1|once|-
TGCGCCAGCAGCAGCAGCGATTTTGCCTACAATGAGCAGTTCTTC
CASSSSDFAYNEQFF
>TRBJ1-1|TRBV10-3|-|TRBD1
TGTGCCATCAGTGAGTCACCGACAGGGGGCTACACTGAAGCTTTCTTT
CAISESPTGGYTEAFF
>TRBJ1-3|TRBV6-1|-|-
TGTGCCAGCAGTGAAGGGACAGCGGGAAACACCATATATTTT
CASSEGTAGNTIYF
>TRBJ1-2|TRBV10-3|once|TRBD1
TGTGCCATCAACCGGGACAGGGAAATCTATGGCTACACCTTC
CAINRDREIYGYTF
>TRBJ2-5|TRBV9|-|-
TGTGCCAGCAGCGTAGGAGTTGCCCAAGAGACCCAGTACTTC
CASSVGVAQETQYF
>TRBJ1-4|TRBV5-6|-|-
TGTGCCAGCACCAATTCACAGGTTCTGGGACTGGGAGAAAAACTGTTTTTT
CASTNSQVLGLGEKLFF
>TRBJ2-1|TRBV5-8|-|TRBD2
TGTGCCAGCAGCTTGCTAGCGGTCCTCTCCTACAATGAGCAGTTCTTC
CASSLLAVLSYNEQFF
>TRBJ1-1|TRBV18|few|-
TGTGCCAGCTCACAACAGGGATTGGGGACTGAAGCTTTCTTT
CASSQQGLGTEAFF
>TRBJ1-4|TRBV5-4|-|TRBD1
TGTGCCAGCAGCTTGGGGGGACCGGGACAGGGGGGTGAAAAACTGTTTTTT
CASSLGGPGQGGEKLFF
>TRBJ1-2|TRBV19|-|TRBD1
TGTGCCAGTAGTTGGGGATTCGACAGGGGCGTAGATGGCTACACCTTC
CASSWGFDRGVDGYTF